This T cell receptor beta chain was sequenced for a study of T cells and Merkel cell carcinoma outcomes (TCRdb year 2020). Regarding the complete study: The tumor T-cell repertoire, together with T-cell density, was examined as a predictor of clinical outcome in patients with Merkel cell carcinoma.

The library was prepared using the immunoSEQ multiplex PCR assay. The clones in this table, taken by TCRdb from immuneACCESS, are in-frame only. Not every clone is retained; where verified, under half of the shortfall comes from an unresolved V gene, and the cause of the rest is unknown. This sample is represented by 11,000 to 15,000 clones; roughly 89% of them were singletons. The ten largest make up roughly 2% of the sample. Remarks on this clone: Its antigen remains undetermined. No quality values exist for individual bases; no much larger clone is one base distant.

The study at large found these results: T-cell repertoire features combined with T-cell density were reported to predict clinical outcomes in Merkel cell carcinoma patients.

From cysteine to phenylalanine, the CDR3 is 12 amino acids long. The sequence is cut down to CDR3 DNA, 36 bases in frame from base 1. CDR1 SQVTM and CDR2 ANQGSEA are derived from the germline V gene. V loses 6 bases, J loses 2 bases, and the germline ends lie 10 bases apart. Samples were obtained from patients with Merkel cell carcinoma. This sequence was found in a human donor with Merkel cell carcinoma. This receptor chain uses TRBV29-1 and TRBJ2-5; TRBD2 is perhaps the D gene, given 5 matching bases. The material sequenced was tumor tissue from Merkel cell carcinoma. Here the CDR3 is given as CSVLAGQETQYF. The nucleotide sequence reads TGCAGCGTGCTAGCAGGACAAGAGACCCAGTACTTC. With all but the CDR3 taken from the reference TRBV29-1 and TRBJ2-5 genes, the full variable domain is: SAVISQKPSRDICQRGTSLTIQCQVDSQVTMMFWYRQQPGQSLTLIATANQGSEATYESGFVIDKFPISRPNLTFSTLTVSNMSPEDSSIYLCSVLAGQETQYFGPGTRLLVL.